This section outlines one TCR beta chain sequence together with its context. J lost 0 bases, V lost 2 bases, and 6 bases had no gene match. The CDR3 consists of 17 residues. From germline, CDR1 is MGHRA and CDR2 YSYEKL. The data were obtained in a study of Graves' ophthalmopathy and Graves' hyperthyroidism. RNA transcripts were the source from which TCR beta CDR3 regions were amplified. First-round RT-PCR used HTBI primers; second-round multiplex PCR followed. TCRdb re-derived calls from the multiplex PCR reads in MiXCR, one entry per CDR3 protein. The table has roughly 350,000 distinct CDR3 sequences, about 17% seen once.

The sample consisted of peripheral blood. This chain joins TRBV4-1 and TRBJ2-1, with 8 bases fitting TRBD2. The sequence was obtained from an adult woman with stable Graves' hyperthyroidism. CDR3 sequence (DNA): TGCGCCAGCAGCCAACGTCTACTAGCGGACTCCTACAATGAGCAGTTCTTC. Translation gives CASSQRLLADSYNEQFF.